A single sample gave rise to the 20 T cell receptor beta chains below, sequenced in a study of T cells after yellow fever vaccination. Each CDR3 protein gets one entry after TCRdb re-called the 5' RACE reads with MiXCR. The sample consists of about 320,000 distinct CDR3 sequences, around 7% of them appearing once. The specimen was PBMCs, collected about 49 days after the first yellow fever vaccination. The receptors derive from a man between 18 and 29 years old who received the YFV17D yellow fever vaccine.

The chain recombines TRBV5-5 with TRBJ2-2; D is unresolved. Looked up from germline, CDR1 is SGHKS and CDR2 is YYEKEE (reference sequence). The CDR3 runs 13 residues. Trimming took 0 bases from V and 5 from J, leaving 5 bases between them. Here the CDR3 DNA reads TGTGCCAGCAGCTTGGCCTGGACCGGGGAGCTGTTTTTT. This codes for CASSLAWTGELFF.

This clonotype turned up a few times. V gene TRBV20-1 combines with J gene TRBJ1-4, with D perhaps matching TRBD1 (6 bases). Germline V gene lookup returns CDR1 DFQATT and CDR2 SNEGSKA (reference sequence). The CDR3 covers 13 residues. Deletions cut 5 bases from V and 3 bases from J, with 10 bases between. CDR3 in amino acids: CSASGEANEKLFF. The CDR3 DNA sequence: TGCAGTGCTTCAGGGGAGGCTAATGAAAAACTGTTTTTT.

This clonotype has a count of ten or more. The chain couples TRBV27 to TRBJ2-1, with D hard to call. The CDR3 loop spans 13 amino acids. V lost 0 bases, J lost 7 bases, and 7 bases lay in between. Germline assignment: CDR1 MNHEY and CDR2 SMNVEV (reference sequence). Here the CDR3 DNA reads TGTGCCAGCAGTTTATCCGTATTGAATGAGCAGTTCTTC. The encoded protein is CASSLSVLNEQFF.

The chain has TRBV7-6 and TRBJ2-3; possibly TRBD2 for D (5 bases). The V gene's germline CDR1 is SGHVS and CDR2 FNYEAQ. V lost 6 bases, J lost 5 bases, and 15 bases lay in between. The CDR3 covers 14 residues. Written as DNA, the CDR3 is TGTGCCAGCAGTCCGGTAGCGTCAGGAGATACGCAGTATTTT. It encodes CASSPVASGDTQYF.

Worth noting for this clonotype: At one boundary the junction diverges from the germline segment, which might be a read error. V gene TRBV18 combines with J gene TRBJ2-1; 11 bases line up with TRBD1. This CDR3 is 16 amino acids long. Germline lookup yields CDR1 KGHSH and CDR2 LQKENI. The CDR3: CATSVGTGGLWNEQFF. As DNA, the CDR3 is TGTGCCACCTCAGTCGGGACAGGGGGATTATGGAATGAGCAGTTCTTC. Variable domain in full (rest from reference TRBV18 and TRBJ2-1): NAGVMQNPRHLVRRRGQEARLRCSPMKGHSHVYWYRQLPEEGLKFMVYLQKENIIDESGMPKERFSAEFPKEGPSILRIQQVVRGDSAAYFCATSVGTGGLWNEQFFGPGTRLTVL.

This clonotype was seen repeatedly, ten times or more. The CDR3 DNA reads as TGCAGTGCCACAATAATGACAGGGGATCAGCCCCAGCATTTT. This encodes CSATIMTGDQPQHF. The chain couples TRBV20-1 to TRBJ1-5; 8 bases match TRBD1. There are 14 residues in the CDR3. With 6 bases clipped from V and 5 bases from J, the junction kept 9 bases outside the gene matches. Germline V gene data show CDR1 as DFQATT and CDR2 as SNEGSKA (reference sequence).

The rearrangement joins TRBV10-2 to TRBJ2-3; 10 positions match TRBD2. The CDR3 has 16 amino acids. CDR1 and CDR2 (germline): WSHSY, SAAADI. V was pared by 6 bases and J by 2 bases, with 8 bases of the junction left unmatched. DNA of the CDR3: TGCGCCAGCAGGAAGCGGGGGGGCCGGATCACAGATACGCAGTATTTT. It codes for CASRKRGGRITDTQYF.

This clonotype was seen many times. J is TRBJ1-2 and V is TRBV18; D gene uncertain. V was pared by 3 bases and J by 6 bases, with 8 bases between. Germline V lookup: CDR1 KGHSH, CDR2 LQKENI. The CDR3 is 12 residues long. In DNA form, the CDR3 reads TGTGCCAGCTCACCCAAGGAGAATGGCTACACCTTC. As protein: CASSPKENGYTF.

V is TRBV6-5 and J is TRBJ1-6; TRBD1 matches at 7 bases. The germline gives CDR1 MNHEY, CDR2 SVGAGI. V lost 2 bases to trimming and J lost 8 bases; unmatched junction nucleotides: 9. The CDR3 has 16 residues. The CDR3 protein is CASSYILGGTDSPLHF. As DNA, the CDR3 is TGTGCCAGCAGTTACATCCTAGGAGGGACAGATTCACCCCTCCACTTT.

This clonotype appeared a few times. The chain has TRBV4-1 and TRBJ2-5, with D unresolved. Per the germline V gene, CDR1 is MGHRA and CDR2 is YSYEKL. Trimming took 2 bases from V and 1 from J, leaving 11 bases between them. CDR3 length: 15 amino acids. The CDR3 coding sequence is TGCGCCAGCAGCCAAATCTTGGACGCCCAAGAGACCCAGTACTTC. This sequence encodes CASSQILDAQETQYF.

This chain links TRBV27 with TRBJ2-1; 7 nucleotides align to TRBD1. The V gene's germline CDR1 is MNHEY and CDR2 SMNVEV (reference sequence). CDR3 size: 17 residues. V shed 5 bases, J shed 1 base, and the junction held 11 bases outside the gene matches. In DNA form, the CDR3 reads TGTGCCAGCAGTCCCTACAGGGGAAAAAGGTCCTACAATGAGCAGTTCTTC. Amino acid sequence: CASSPYRGKRSYNEQFF.

J is TRBJ2-1 and V is TRBV7-9; TRBD2 matches at 9 bases. CDR1 is SEHNR, CDR2 FQNEAQ, per germline (reference sequence). The length of the CDR3 is 16 residues. V dropped 5 bases and J dropped 4; count of bases not matched to a gene: 9. CDR3 coding DNA: TGTGCCAGCAGCCTCGCCCTAGCGGGGATTTACAATGAGCAGTTCTTC. Protein sequence: CASSLALAGIYNEQFF.

This sequence joins TRBV2 and TRBJ2-2; unclear D gene. The CDR3 has 17 amino acids. Per the germline V gene, CDR1 is SNHLY and CDR2 is FYNNEI. Trimming shortened V by 0 bases and J by 3 bases, and 14 bases separated the two germline ends. The CDR3 region is CASSEALQYTYTGELFF. CDR3 bases: TGTGCCAGCAGTGAAGCGCTTCAGTATACCTACACCGGGGAGCTGTTTTTT. The full variable domain, with the rest looked up from reference TRBV2 and TRBJ2-2, is EPEVTQTPSHQVTQMGQEVILRCVPISNHLYFYWYRQILGQKVEFLVSFYNNEISEKSEIFDDQFSVERPDGSNFTLKIRSTKLEDSAMYFCASSEALQYTYTGELFFGEGSRLTVL.

A few counts support this clonotype. V gene TRBV18 combines with J gene TRBJ2-1, with TRBD2 identical over 9 bases. The CDR3 is 19 residues long. With 3 bases clipped from V and 3 bases from J, the junction kept 15 bases outside the gene matches. Germline V lookup: CDR1 KGHSH, CDR2 LQKENI. CDR3 sequence (DNA): TGTGCCAGCTCACCCTACCACGTTGCGGGGGGGAAGATCTACAATGAGCAGTTCTTC. Its translation is CASSPYHVAGGKIYNEQFF.

This clonotype has a count of ten or more. The chain combines TRBV12-3 or TRBV12-4 with TRBJ1-5; 8 bases match TRBD1. This CDR3 is built from 15 residues. V lost 5 bases, J lost 6 bases, and 9 bases stayed unmatched. DNA for the CDR3: TGTGCCAGCAGTCCTCCCGGACAGGGAATTCAGCCCCAGCATTTT. Protein product: CASSPPGQGIQPQHF.

This clonotype was found many times. The chain employs TRBV7-2 and TRBJ2-5; 15 nucleotides agree with TRBD2. The V gene's germline CDR1 is SGHTA and CDR2 FQGNSA. This CDR3 spans 16 amino acids. V was pared by 5 bases and J by 5 bases, with 6 bases of the junction left unmatched. Here the CDR3 reads CASSTGLAGGFETQYF. The DNA for the CDR3 is TGTGCCAGCAGCACGGGACTAGCGGGGGGTTTCGAGACCCAGTACTTC.

This clonotype was seen repeatedly, ten times or more. For the CDR3, the DNA is TGTGCCAGCAGAGGAAGCGGATCTAGCACAGATACGCAGTATTTT. Translating gives CASRGSGSSTDTQYF. The rearrangement uses TRBV11-2 and TRBJ2-3; a possible D gene is TRBD2 (5 bases). Germline loops: CDR1 SGHAT, CDR2 FQNNGV. The V end was cut by 6 bases, the J end by 0 bases, with 13 bases between. The length of the CDR3 is 15 residues.

The chain employs TRBV29-1 and TRBJ1-4; TRBD1 matches at 7 bases. Trimming at V came to 6 bases and at J to 8 bases, leaving 9 bases not matched to a gene. The CDR3 spans 13 residues. The V gene's germline CDR1 is SQVTM and CDR2 ANQGSEA. CDR3 DNA: TGCAGCGTATCAGAGGGGGCCGGGGAAAAACTGTTTTTT. Encoded protein: CSVSEGAGEKLFF.

This clonotype was seen a few times. The chain combines TRBV12-3 or TRBV12-4 with TRBJ2-2, with D maybe TRBD1 (6 bases). This CDR3 has 15 amino acids. Trimming shortened V by 6 bases and J by 0 bases, and 11 bases separated the two germline ends. DNA for the CDR3: TGTGCCAGCAGGAACAGGGCCGCGAACACCGGGGAGCTGTTTTTT. It yields the protein CASRNRAANTGELFF.

The genes are TRBV7-8 and TRBJ1-2; D is possibly TRBD1 (5 bases). The CDR3 is made up of 17 amino acids. The V and J ends lost 5 bases and 3 bases respectively, with 22 bases between them. Germline V gives CDR1 SGHVS, CDR2 FQNEAQ. CDR3 in amino acids: CASSRSRQSPDYYGYTF. The CDR3 DNA sequence: TGTGCCAGCAGCCGAAGCCGACAGAGCCCTGACTACTATGGCTACACCTTC.